This TCR beta chain came from a study of blood T cell repertoires in COVID-19. Study-wide background: Collection of acute and convalescent COVID-19 samples took place in the United States, Italy and Spain. From T cells, B-cell-depleted T cells, or PBMCs came the material, which was cDNA or gDNA.

V lost 0 bases, J lost 3 bases, and 2 bases stayed unmatched. The CDR3 length is 15 residues. CDR1 and CDR2 from the germline V gene are GTSNPN and SVGIG (reference sequence). As processed by the authors: Amplifying reference gene primers gave estimates of nucleated cell counts. Some clones are missing from TCRdb's copy, which holds only in-frame ones; the method was immunoSEQ multiplex PCR. From that table come the V and J calls and clone size; the DNA was used to work out D and trimming. The sample lists hundreds of thousands of clones; 80% to 90% were seen once. Sequenced sample: peripheral blood. The sequence came from a woman in her twenties or thirties with active or convalescent COVID-19. This sequence joins TRBV30 and TRBJ2-1, with 10 bases aligning to TRBD2. CDR3 protein: CAWSVASGGYNEQFF. In DNA form, the CDR3 reads TGTGCCTGGAGTGTAGCTAGCGGGGGCTACAATGAGCAGTTCTTC.